Following are 8 T cell receptor beta chains from one sample sequenced in a study of chronic HIV infection and antiretroviral therapy. TCRdb fed the 5' RACE reads into MiXCR, producing one record per CDR3 protein. This sample carries 40,000 to 50,000 distinct CDR3 sequences, about a fifth of them seen once, and the ten largest clones take over 2.5%. The sequencing input was peripheral blood. These TCRs come from an adult who had HIV and had not received antiretroviral therapy, or was an uninfected healthy control (not recorded which).

The rearrangement links TRBV6-6 to TRBJ1-1, with a tentative D call TRBD1 (6 bases). Trimming took off 5 bases at V and 0 bases at J, with 25 bases between the two ends. This CDR3 has 19 amino acids. The germline gives CDR1 MNHNY, CDR2 SVGAGI (reference sequence). CDR3 nucleotides: TGTGCCAGCAGTGGACGCGTTGAGAGGGGGGCAGGGATGAACACTGAAGCTTTCTTT. This translates into CASSGRVERGAGMNTEAFF.

Notes on this clonotype: One junction end does not reproduce the germline sequence, and a read error may be involved. V usage is TRBV5-5 and J usage is TRBJ2-7, with 8 bases identical to TRBD2. The CDR3 runs to 15 residues. Germline loops: CDR1 SGHKS, CDR2 YYEKEE (reference sequence). The CDR3 protein is CVSSTGLAIAYEQYF. CDR3 sequence (DNA): TGTGTCAGCAGCACAGGACTAGCTATCGCCTACGAGCAGTACTTC.

The J gene is TRBJ1-1, the V gene TRBV12-3 or TRBV12-4; 7 bases line up with TRBD1. The CDR3 totals 14 residues. Trimming removed 6 bases from V and 2 bases from J; junction bases left unmatched: 6. The CDR3 protein is CASRGQNVNTEAFF. CDR3 coding DNA: TGTGCCAGCAGGGGACAGAATGTTAACACTGAAGCTTTCTTT.

The rearrangement joins TRBV7-8 to TRBJ2-3, with 7 bases fitting TRBD2. After removal of 2 bases from V and 2 bases from J, the junction contained 4 bases not matched to a gene. There are 15 residues in the CDR3. Germline V CDR1 and CDR2: SGHVS, FQNEAQ. In DNA, the CDR3 is TGTGCCAGCAGCTTACCCGCGGGAGACACAGATACGCAGTATTTT. The encoded protein is CASSLPAGDTDTQYF.

The V call is TRBV5-1, the J call TRBJ2-6; D uncertain. The CDR3 totals 14 residues. Per the germline V gene, CDR1 is SGHRS and CDR2 is YFSETQ. Trimming pared 1 base from V and 4 bases from J, leaving 6 bases between. The CDR3 loop is CASSLWAGANVLTF. CDR3 bases: TGCGCCAGCAGCTTGTGGGCAGGGGCCAACGTCCTGACTTTC.

The rearrangement links TRBV28 to TRBJ1-2; D call uncertain. Between the trimmed V and J ends, which lost 3 bases and 8 bases, there was a span of 16 bases. The germline CDR1 and CDR2 sequences are MDHEN and SYDVKM. This CDR3 has 14 amino acids. In nucleotides, the CDR3 is TGTGCCAGCAGTTTGCCCACGTACGGAGGCGGCTACACCTTC. This gives the protein CASSLPTYGGGYTF.

At least ten counts were recorded for this clonotype. This rearrangement joins TRBV6-1 to TRBJ1-1; D is possibly TRBD1 (5 bases). Trimming stripped 1 base from V and 11 bases from J, with 17 bases between. The CDR3 is 14 amino acids. CDR1 and CDR2 from the germline V gene are MNHNS and SASEGT. The CDR3 sequence is CASSEGGTRVQAFF. In DNA form, the CDR3 reads TGTGCCAGCAGTGAAGGAGGGACCAGGGTTCAGGCTTTCTTT.

The CDR3 reads CASSLARGTQPQHF. CDR3 in DNA: TGTGCCAGCAGTTTAGCGCGGGGGACCCAGCCCCAGCATTTT. The chain carries TRBV12-3 or TRBV12-4 and TRBJ1-5, with D possibly TRBD1 on 5 matching bases. This CDR3 comprises 14 residues. Trimming removed 0 bases at V and 7 bases at J, with 10 bases between.